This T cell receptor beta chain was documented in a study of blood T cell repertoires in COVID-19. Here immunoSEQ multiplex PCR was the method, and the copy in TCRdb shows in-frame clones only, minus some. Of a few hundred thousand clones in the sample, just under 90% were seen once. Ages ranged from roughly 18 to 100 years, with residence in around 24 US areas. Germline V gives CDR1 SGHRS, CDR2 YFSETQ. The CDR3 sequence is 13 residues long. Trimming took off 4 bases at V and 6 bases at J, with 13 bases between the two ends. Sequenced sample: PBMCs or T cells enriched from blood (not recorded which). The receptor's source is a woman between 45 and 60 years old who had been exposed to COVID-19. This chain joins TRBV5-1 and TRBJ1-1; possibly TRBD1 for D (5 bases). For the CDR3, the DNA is TGCGCCAGCAGCCCCCCGGGGGAGGCTGAAGCTTTCTTT. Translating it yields CASSPPGEAEAFF. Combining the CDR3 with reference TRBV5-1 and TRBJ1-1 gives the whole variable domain KAGVTQTPRYLIKTRGQQVTLSCSPISGHRSVSWYQQTPGQGLQFLFEYFSETQRNKGNFPGRFSGRQFSNSRSEMNVSTLELGDSALYLCASSPPGEAEAFFGQGTRLTVV.